This T cell receptor (beta chain) was found in a study of early T cells in non-severe SARS-CoV-2 infection. This CDR3 has 17 residues. The germline V and J ends were trimmed by 1 base and 0 bases, with 13 bases remaining between them. CDR1 SGHRS and CDR2 YFSETQ come from the germline V gene. Via MiXCR, TCRdb re-called the 5' RACE reads, giving one row per CDR3 protein. Of 70,000 to 90,000 distinct CDR3 sequences in the sample, around 11% were seen once. This TCR derives from an adult who was a healthcare worker with PCR-confirmed SARS-CoV-2 infection or an uninfected control (not recorded which). J is TRBJ2-2 and V is TRBV5-1, with D perhaps matching TRBD1 (7 bases). The sample comprised whole blood. The CDR3 coding sequence is TGCGCCAGCAGCTTGCTCAGGGGGAGGACGAACACCGGGGAGCTGTTTTTT. This sequence encodes CASSLLRGRTNTGELFF.